This is a list of T cell receptor beta chains from one sample in a study of T cells after yellow fever vaccination. TCRdb re-analysed the 5' RACE reads in MiXCR, keeping a single row per CDR3 protein. The sample carries roughly 250,000 distinct CDR3 sequences, under 15% recorded once. The sequencing here drew on CD4+ T cells sorted from PBMCs, taken 45 days after the yellow fever booster vaccination. Receptors were obtained from a man aged 30-40 years who received the YFV17D yellow fever vaccine. The CDR3 runs from the conserved cysteine through the conserved F or W. The D gene is left open where the match is weak. Part of the rows lack a size; the others show once, few, many or a class for expanded clones.

j_call clone_size v_call d_call cdr3_aa cdr3_nt
TRBJ2-7 many TRBV29-1 TRBD2 CSASGETYEQYF TGCAGCGCTAGCGGAGAAACTTACGAGCAGTACTTC
TRBJ2-7 few TRBV18 TRBD1 CASSGTGVYEQYF TGTGCCAGCTCAGGGACAGGGGTGTACGAGCAGTACTTC
TRBJ2-6 many TRBV5-1 NA CASSPQGSTNVLTF TGCGCCAGCAGCCCCCAGGGTTCGACCAACGTCCTGACTTTC
TRBJ2-3 few TRBV7-2 TRBD1 CASSLRGTGGTDTQYF TGTGCCAGCAGCTTGAGGGGGACAGGGGGCACAGATACGCAGTATTTT
TRBJ1-2 NA TRBV6-2/TRBV6-3 NA CASSRINRFTKYGYTF TGTGCCAGCAGTCGAATTAACAGGTTCACTAAGTATGGCTACACCTTC
TRBJ2-7 many TRBV20-1 NA CSASPEQGRYEQYF TGCAGTGCTTCCCCGGAGCAGGGGCGGTACGAGCAGTACTTC
TRBJ2-5 few TRBV6-5 TRBD2 CASSSPSGYQETQYF TGTGCCAGCAGTTCCCCTAGCGGGTACCAAGAGACCCAGTACTTC
TRBJ2-2 few TRBV12-3/TRBV12-4 NA CASSWRVTGELFF TGTGCCAGCAGTTGGAGGGTAACCGGGGAGCTGTTTTTT
TRBJ2-3 few TRBV20-1 NA CSARGVLSGDTQYF TGCAGTGCTAGGGGGGTTCTATCAGGAGATACGCAGTATTTT
TRBJ2-3 many TRBV12-3/TRBV12-4 TRBD1 CASSLGDRLPDTQYF TGTGCCAGCAGTCTCGGGGACAGATTACCCGATACGCAGTATTTT
TRBJ2-7 few TRBV20-1 TRBD1 CSAGGQGGRSSYEQYF TGCAGTGCTGGGGGACAGGGGGGCCGAAGCTCCTACGAGCAGTACTTC
TRBJ2-2 few TRBV5-1 NA CASSLAWGTGELFF TGCGCCAGCAGCTTGGCGTGGGGCACCGGGGAGCTGTTTTTT
TRBJ2-7 many TRBV7-2 TRBD2 CASSYRAGGVDEQYF TGTGCCAGCAGCTATAGAGCGGGAGGTGTGGACGAGCAGTACTTC
TRBJ2-7 few TRBV7-2 TRBD2 CASSPGLAAGEQYF TGTGCCAGCAGCCCGGGACTAGCGGCCGGGGAGCAGTACTTC
TRBJ2-7 NA TRBV19 NA CASSILGAPTYEQYF TGTGCCAGTAGTATTTTAGGGGCACCTACCTACGAGCAGTACTTC
TRBJ2-7 NA TRBV7-9 TRBD2 CASSRTSVNYEQYF TGTGCCAGCAGCAGGACTAGCGTTAACTACGAGCAGTACTTC
TRBJ1-5 NA TRBV4-3 NA CASSQAFGGNSNQPQHF TGCGCCAGCAGCCAAGCTTTTGGGGGGAATAGCAATCAGCCCCAGCATTTT
TRBJ2-3 NA TRBV7-2 NA CANGQPTDTQYF TGTGCCAACGGACAACCCACAGATACGCAGTATTTT
TRBJ2-1 NA TRBV6-5 TRBD2 CASSYSFASGYNEQFF TGTGCCAGCAGTTACTCGTTCGCTAGCGGCTACAATGAGCAGTTCTTC